Reported below is one T cell receptor (beta chain). Its antigen is currently not known. Qualities for individual bases were not recorded, and no much larger clone is one base off. Library preparation used multiplex PCR. The sample was run on an Illumina HiSeq 4000. To build TCR beta libraries, CDR3 regions were amplified by Arm-PCR using iRepertoire HTBI primers. Before sequencing, the PCR products went through gel purification. Per the original workflow: Across samples, 60 to 80 TRBV and 15 or so TRBJ segments were identified and used for gene usage analysis of CDR3 amino acid clonotypes. Filtered high-quality paired reads were merged into contigs using COPE and FqMerger. BLAST was used to align contigs to IMGT TRBV, TRBD and TRBJ reference genes, and CDR3 was defined according to IMGT. Any clonotype with a frequency above 0.1% was classified as a highly expanded clone. Shannon entropy was used to measure repertoire diversity, and the Gini coefficient was used to measure V-J evenness. A clonotype was considered public if more than one individual shared it. The public reads were reanalyzed by TCRdb: fastp trimming at Q25, MiXCR alignment, in-frame beta chains only. Rows merge per CDR3 protein into single entries with the most common DNA and genes. TCRdb assigned the V and J calls; the authors' analysis was not used. The sample table lists roughly 420,000 distinct CDR3 sequences, about 17% of them with a count of one. The top ten clones comprise 20% to 25% of the sample.

This sample is part of a study of regulatory T cells in long-lasting Graves disease (dated by TCRdb to about 2021). In terms of the full investigation: Newly diagnosed Graves' disease patients had taken antithyroid drugs for less than 3 months. TCR sequencing covered around 13 persistent and around 20 newly diagnosed Graves' disease patients, 33 samples in total. The study was registered as a clinical trial and conducted in China. Patients with persistent Graves' disease were compared with patients with newly diagnosed Graves' disease using TCR sequencing and RNA sequencing of peripheral blood.

Results the study describes overall, beyond this receptor: A larger number of public clonotypes was shared among persistent patients (approximately 2,500) than among newly diagnosed patients (around 970). Peripheral blood alone was examined, since thyroid tissue, which constituted the primary lesion, could not be accessed. Persistent Graves' disease patients showed lower TCR Shannon entropy and fewer highly expanded clones than newly diagnosed patients, suggesting clonal expansion. The authors acknowledged the small sample size as a limitation that may reduce accuracy. Only the TCR beta chain was sequenced and analyzed.

The time point label here, explained by the study, means: newly diagnosed GD, antithyroid drugs for less than 3 months. For both TCR sequencing and RNA sequencing, RNA was extracted from PBMCs using TRIzol. The diagnosis of Graves' disease was made according to American Thyroid Association guidelines. Patients were recruited from an endocrinology department in Xi'an, China. From each patient, around 8.3 milliliters of peripheral blood was collected into an EDTA anticoagulant tube. Ficoll Paque Plus density gradient separation was used to isolate PBMCs, and no further T cell sorting was performed. RNA quality was checked with an Agilent 2100 Bioanalyzer and agarose gel, and concentration with a NanoDrop 2000. These data are also associated with another study on T cells in Graves' hyperthyroidism and ophthalmopathy. The other study reports the following: Stable Graves' hyperthyroidism was defined as no progression to ophthalmopathy during 18 months of follow-up. The hyperthyroidism patients were between 18 and 65 years old and newly diagnosed, with a disease duration of less than 2 months. Any patient with an uncontrolled infection, another autoimmune disease, pregnancy or lactation was excluded. Clinical symptoms, serum thyroxine and TRAb, thyroid ultrasound, and orbital computed tomography formed the basis for the diagnoses. A first-round RT-PCR of the TCR CDR3 used the HTBI primer set with the Qiagen OneStep RT-PCR kit. Most expanded thyroid clonotypes (frequency above 0.001) were also found in blood, which suggests that blood repertoires may mirror thyroid immune responses. In cross-validation, a model built on a 13 V-J signature told ophthalmopathy apart from stable hyperthyroidism with 87.88% sensitivity and around 84% specificity, and in testing the same model reached 80%/75%. In validation, progression to ophthalmopathy was predicted by the model with around 71% sensitivity and 72.22% specificity, a median of about 6.8 months before onset. A discovery cohort of roughly 100 patients, 43 with Graves' ophthalmopathy and 55 to 65 with stable Graves' hyperthyroidism, was used to find distinguishing TCR V-J signatures. Prospective prediction of ophthalmopathy was tested in an independent validation cohort consisting of under 20 hyperthyroidism patients and more than 15 patients who later progressed to ophthalmopathy. For training and testing, the 100 or so patients in the discovery cohort were randomly divided in a 7:3 ratio. In addition, the study compared T-cell repertoires in thyroid tissue and in blood from about 6 Graves' hyperthyroidism patients. After sampling, hyperthyroidism patients received methimazole starting at 30 mg daily, and ophthalmopathy patients received high-dose intravenous methylprednisolone. Libraries were constructed in a second round of multiplex PCR, after which size selection and purification were performed. Paired-end sequencing of the libraries was performed with 100 bp reads on an Illumina HiSeq2000. SOAPnuke was used to process the raw data, with reads discarded if the reads contained adapters or uncalled bases, had a mean Phred below 15, or lacked an exact constant-primer or identifier match. COPE v1.2.5 was used to merge the high-quality paired reads, and each unique nucleotide sequence was defined as a clonotype. MiTCR v1.1 was used to align the clonotypes against IMGT TRBV, TRBD and TRBJ reference segments. Analysis was restricted to V-J combinations with a frequency above 0.0001, which covered 98% to 99.2% of repertoires. A TCS score was defined as the ratio between F50 (clonal expansion) and ExV (chaos), using BLOSUM62-based TCRdist between CDR3 peptides within each V-J. Welch's t-statistics and random forest reduced several hundred V-J features to under 15, which were used in a naive Bayes classifier (R e1071). Sample size was not statistically predetermined, and investigators were not blinded to group allocation. According to the paper, TCR Vbeta CDR3 sequencing was carried out on about 140 peripheral blood samples, which came from more than 40 ophthalmopathy, approximately 72 hyperthyroidism and some 17 progressor patients.

This clonotype was sampled from a woman between 18 and 29 years old with Graves disease. Donor details come from another sample of the same person, matched by shared clones. Sample: peripheral blood mononuclear cells (PBMCs), taken at new diagnosis, from a patient treated with antithyroid drugs.

The CDR3 is CSAQPGTSGGLAKNIQYF. The DNA reads as follows: TGCAGCGCTCAACCCGGGACTAGCGGGGGATTAGCCAAAAACATTCAGTACTTC. The sequence is built from TRBV29-1 and TRBJ2-4; 14 junctional bases match TRBD2. From its cysteine to its phenylalanine, the CDR3 spans 18 amino acids. Only the CDR3 part of the read is kept: 54 bases, read in frame from the first base. In the germline V gene, CDR1 corresponds to SQVTM and CDR2 to ANQGSEA. V has 7 bases trimmed and J has 0 bases trimmed; junction bases matching no gene number 11.